The entry below gives a single T cell receptor beta chain sequence along with its context. Antigen specificity is unknown. This entry comes from a study of CD8+CD57+ T cells in acquired aplastic anemia. Study-level background: Sorted CD4+ and CD8+ cell DNA averaged roughly 3.2 ug.

Profiles of TCR beta VDJ and CDR3 were generated from a genomic DNA template. MiXCR was run by TCRdb on the reads, yielding one entry per CDR3 protein. The table has fewer than 200,000 distinct CDR3 sequences, approximately 40% seen once. General study points: Any difference that existed in CD8+ Simpson's diversity between patients and controls was not significant. Roughly 27 sequences, all CD8+ CDR3, were shared between patients and controls.

The germline CDR1 and CDR2 sequences are SQVTM and ANQGSEA. The CDR3 contains 14 residues. V shed 7 bases, J shed 2 bases, and the junction held 8 bases outside the gene matches. This chain uses TRBV29-1 with TRBJ2-7; 10 bases fit TRBD2. The sample was sorted CD4+, CD8+, or CD8+CD57+ T cells (not recorded which) from PBMCs. This receptor was identified in a human donor in good health. The CDR3 region has the DNA TGCAGCGCCAGACTAGCGGGTTCAGCCTACGAGCAGTACTTC. Protein product: CSARLAGSAYEQYF.